This passage covers 32 T cell receptor beta chains from one sample sequenced in a study of blood T cell repertoires in COVID-19. Generated by immunoSEQ multiplex PCR, the TCRdb table keeps only in-frame clones and is missing some. The data hold about 250,000 clones, with approximately 82% observed a single time. The material sequenced was PBMCs or T cells enriched from blood (not recorded which). These receptors all stem from a man aged 40-50 years who had been exposed to COVID-19.

The chain links TRBV5-1 to TRBJ1-2; no reliable D call. Germline-derived CDR1 and CDR2 are SGHRS and YFSETQ. V was cut by 0 bases and J by 4 bases, with 13 bases left in between. This CDR3 spans 15 amino acids. CDR3 bases: TGCGCCAGCAGCTTGGGCGCGGGAGGCCCCTATGGCTACACCTTC. Amino acid sequence: CASSLGAGGPYGYTF.

This chain uses TRBV4-1 with TRBJ2-1; 7 bases match TRBD2. The V segment lost 0 bases and the J segment 7 bases; nucleotides outside the gene matches: 15. There are 18 residues in the CDR3. Germline CDR1 reads MGHRA; CDR2 reads YSYEKL. Here the CDR3 reads CASSQDSYGGSFGNEQFF. The CDR3 DNA reads as TGCGCCAGCAGCCAAGACAGTTACGGCGGGAGCTTTGGAAATGAGCAGTTCTTC.

This chain joins TRBV7-9 and TRBJ2-7; D remains ambiguous. The CDR3 loop spans 13 amino acids. V dropped 3 bases and J dropped 5 bases, with 11 bases sitting between them. The germline CDR1 and CDR2 sequences are SEHNR and FQNEAQ (reference sequence). The CDR3 loop is CASSLRHGDEQYF. In DNA form, the CDR3 reads TGTGCCAGCAGCTTGAGGCACGGAGACGAGCAGTACTTC.

The chain uses TRBV2 and TRBJ2-7, with D possibly TRBD1 on 6 matching bases. Trimming removed 5 bases from V and 1 base from J, with 12 bases in between. Germline V gene lookup returns CDR1 SNHLY and CDR2 FYNNEI. This CDR3 is 14 amino acids long. The CDR3 coding sequence is TGTGCCAGCAGTCGTCTTCAGGGGTCCTACGAGCAGTACTTC. The encoded protein is CASSRLQGSYEQYF.

The chain recombines TRBV7-6 with TRBJ2-7; 10 bases line up with TRBD2. Germline-derived CDR1 and CDR2 are SGHVS and FNYEAQ. This CDR3 has 15 amino acids. Trimming at V came to 1 base and at J to 3 bases, leaving 3 bases not matched to a gene. The CDR3 loop is CASSLETSGNYEQYF. CDR3 DNA: TGTGCCAGCAGCTTAGAAACTAGCGGGAACTACGAGCAGTACTTC.

The V call is TRBV24-1, the J call TRBJ2-2; TRBD2 matches 7 bases. CDR3 length equals 16 residues. J gave up 4 bases and V 7 bases, and 11 bases lay outside the gene matches. Germline V CDR1 and CDR2: KGHDR, SFDVKD. Here the CDR3 DNA reads TGTGCCACCAGCCTCGGGGGAGGGGAAACCACCGGGGAGCTGTTTTTT. Translated, it gives CATSLGGGETTGELFF.

On this clone itself: A junction end diverges from the germline sequence, so it may reflect a read error. The chain couples TRBV19 to TRBJ1-2; 11 bases are a match to TRBD1. The CDR3 is 17 residues long. Germline-derived CDR1 and CDR2 are LNHDA and SQIVND (reference sequence). The CDR3 DNA reads as TGTGCCAGTACTATAGAAGTTCCGGGACAGGGGGTCAGAGGCTACACCTTC. It is translated as CASTIEVPGQGVRGYTF.

This clone was detected only once. This chain links TRBV5-1 with TRBJ1-1; 9 bases are shared with TRBD1. CDR1 and CDR2 (germline): SGHRS, YFSETQ. This CDR3 comprises 16 residues. V lost 5 bases and J lost 3; bases outside the gene matches: 11. The CDR3 is CASRAGQGKLDTEAFF. The CDR3 coding sequence is TGCGCCAGCAGGGCGGGACAGGGAAAGCTGGACACTGAAGCTTTCTTT.

The gene calls are TRBV19 and TRBJ2-2; 7 nucleotides align to TRBD2. Germline V gives CDR1 LNHDA, CDR2 SQIVND (reference sequence). This CDR3 has 14 residues. The junction had 1 base not matched to a gene; V was cut back by 3 bases and J by 3 bases. Here the CDR3 reads CASSMGRDTGELFF. In DNA form, the CDR3 reads TGTGCCAGTAGTATGGGGAGGGACACCGGGGAGCTGTTTTTT.

The chain has TRBV7-9 and TRBJ2-1; 10 nucleotides line up with TRBD1. In germline, CDR1 is SEHNR, CDR2 FQNEAQ (reference sequence). V gave up 5 bases and J gave up 1 base; unmatched junction bases: 5. There are 16 residues in the CDR3. DNA of the CDR3: TGTGCCAGCAGCCCAGGGACAGGGGTATCCTACAATGAGCAGTTCTTC. It translates to CASSPGTGVSYNEQFF.

The rearrangement joins TRBV7-6 to TRBJ2-2; 12 bases line up with TRBD2. Trimming removed 2 bases from V and 5 bases from J; junction bases left unmatched: 9. The germline gives CDR1 SGHVS, CDR2 FNYEAQ. This CDR3 spans 18 amino acids. The CDR3 is CASSLRRLAGDYTGELFF. The CDR3 DNA follows: TGTGCCAGCAGCTTACGGCGACTAGCGGGAGACTATACCGGGGAGCTGTTTTTT.

The chain is built from TRBV28 and TRBJ1-6; D may be TRBD1 (5 bases). Germline V gene lookup returns CDR1 MDHEN and CDR2 SYDVKM. The ends were cut back, 3 bases at V and 0 bases at J, with 18 bases in the middle. The CDR3 runs to 19 residues. The CDR3 DNA follows: TGTGCCAGCAGTTTCCGATTCCAGGGATGGGGCTCCTATAATTCACCCCTCCACTTT. Amino acid sequence: CASSFRFQGWGSYNSPLHF.

The V call is TRBV4-1, the J call TRBJ1-2; unclear D gene. Deletions cut 0 bases from V and 6 bases from J, with 11 bases between. The CDR3 consists of 14 residues. CDR1 is MGHRA and CDR2 is YSYEKL in the germline V gene. Written as DNA, the CDR3 is TGCGCCAGCAGCCAAGAAGCACAGATTGATGGCTACACCTTC. Amino acid sequence: CASSQEAQIDGYTF.

This clone was recorded once. This rearrangement joins TRBV11-2 to TRBJ1-2, with 9 bases fitting TRBD1. Germline loops: CDR1 SGHAT, CDR2 FQNNGV. The trim removed 5 bases at V and 2 bases at J, leaving 9 bases unmatched. The CDR3 runs to 16 residues. The CDR3 coding sequence is TGTGCCAGCAGCGCGCGACAGGGGGAGGGGAACTATGGCTACACCTTC. It translates to CASSARQGEGNYGYTF.

Ten or more counts support this clone. The chain couples TRBV24-1 to TRBJ1-2; D unresolved. V was clipped by 3 bases and J by 5 bases, with 9 bases between them. The CDR3 totals 13 residues. Germline V gives CDR1 KGHDR, CDR2 SFDVKD. The CDR3 is CATSDRTGYGYTF. The CDR3 coding sequence is TGTGCCACCAGTGATCGGACGGGGTATGGCTACACCTTC.

The chain couples TRBV7-9 to TRBJ2-1, with D perhaps TRBD1 (6 bases). Germline V CDR1 and CDR2: SEHNR, FQNEAQ (reference sequence). Trimming removed 6 bases from V and 9 bases from J, with 12 bases in between. The CDR3 covers 12 residues. The CDR3 protein is CASRNRDGEQFF. CDR3 DNA: TGTGCCAGCAGGAACAGGGACGGTGAGCAGTTCTTC.

The chain links TRBV5-4 to TRBJ1-1; D possibly corresponds to TRBD1 (5 bases). V was trimmed by 4 bases and J by 4 bases, leaving 8 bases between them. Germline CDR1 is SGHNT and CDR2 is YYREEE (reference sequence). The CDR3 is made up of 12 amino acids. CDR3 DNA sequence: TGTGCCAGCAGCCCGGGGGGCACTGAAGCTTTCTTT. This encodes CASSPGGTEAFF.

The V call is TRBV27, the J call TRBJ2-1; tentative D call: TRBD2 (6 bases). Germline lookup yields CDR1 MNHEY and CDR2 SMNVEV (reference sequence). The CDR3 totals 15 residues. Trimming shortened V by 5 bases and J by 4 bases, and 15 bases separated the two germline ends. CDR3: CASSAPGLGYNEQFF. CDR3 in DNA: TGTGCCAGCAGTGCCCCGGGACTGGGTTACAATGAGCAGTTCTTC.

The chain combines TRBV18 with TRBJ1-6; TRBD1 matches at 8 bases. From germline, CDR1 is KGHSH and CDR2 LQKENI. V trimming: 5 bases; J trimming: 6 bases; junction bases outside the gene matches: 3. This CDR3 is built from 14 residues. CDR3 region: CASSVDRGNSPLHF. The CDR3 DNA is TGTGCCAGCTCAGTCGACAGGGGTAATTCACCCCTCCACTTT.

V gene TRBV18 combines with J gene TRBJ2-7; 12 bases align to TRBD2. The CDR3 sequence is 15 residues long. Germline trimming cut 2 bases from V and 5 bases from J; bases unmatched to any gene: 4. Per germline, CDR1 KGHSH and CDR2 LQKENI. In nucleotides, the CDR3 is TGTGCCAGCTCACCAACTAGCGGGAGGTATAACGAGCAGTACTTC. Protein product: CASSPTSGRYNEQYF. Full variable domain (rest looked up from reference TRBV18 and TRBJ2-7): NAGVMQNPRHLVRRRGQEARLRCSPMKGHSHVYWYRQLPEEGLKFMVYLQKENIIDESGMPKERFSAEFPKEGPSILRIQQVVRGDSAAYFCASSPTSGRYNEQYFGPGTRLTVT.

This clone was seen a handful of times. This sequence joins TRBV24-1 and TRBJ2-2, with TRBD2 matching over 13 bases. The junction had 3 bases not matched to a gene; V was cut back by 9 bases and J by 6 bases. Germline values: CDR1 KGHDR, CDR2 SFDVKD. This CDR3 is built from 14 residues. Written as DNA, the CDR3 is TGTGCCACCGGAGGACTAGCGGGAGCCGGGGAGCTGTTTTTT. It codes for CATGGLAGAGELFF.

The chain couples TRBV2 to TRBJ1-6; a possible D gene is TRBD1 (5 bases). The CDR3 has 15 residues. Germline V lookup: CDR1 SNHLY, CDR2 FYNNEI. With 6 bases removed from V and 8 bases from J, the gap between germline ends came to 17 bases. CDR3 bases: TGTGCCAGCAGAAGACCCGGGACTACGGATTCACCCCTCCACTTT. Amino acids: CASRRPGTTDSPLHF.

This chain connects TRBV29-1 to TRBJ2-7, with a possible D match to TRBD1 (6 bases). Germline loops: CDR1 SQVTM, CDR2 ANQGSEA. The CDR3 consists of 13 residues. Trimming took 4 bases from V and 4 from J, leaving 14 bases between them. As DNA, the CDR3 is TGCAGCGTTGCAAAGACAGGAATATACGAGCAGTACTTC. Its translation: CSVAKTGIYEQYF.

The rearrangement joins TRBV7-8 to TRBJ2-1; 7 bases are shared with TRBD1. Germline trimming cut 5 bases from V and 7 bases from J; bases unmatched to any gene: 11. CDR3 length: 15 residues. The germline V gene encodes CDR1 SGHVS and CDR2 FQNEAQ. The CDR3 DNA sequence: TGTGCCAGCAGCCGTACCGGGACAGTAAGAAATGAGCAGTTCTTC. It is translated as CASSRTGTVRNEQFF. Together with reference TRBV7-8 and TRBJ2-1, the CDR3 gives the full variable domain: GAGVSQSPRYKVAKRGQDVALRCDPISGHVSLFWYQQALGQGPEFLTYFQNEAQLDKSGLPSDRFFAERPEGSVSTLKIQRTQQEDSAVYLCASSRTGTVRNEQFFGPGTRLTVL.

The genes are TRBV5-4 and TRBJ2-1, with a weak D call TRBD2 (5 bases). Germline V lookup: CDR1 SGHNT, CDR2 YYREEE (reference sequence). Trimming pared 6 bases from V and 8 bases from J, leaving 18 bases between. The CDR3 spans 14 residues. CDR3 nucleotides: TGTGCCAGCACCCAACTAGGCCTGTTGGATGAGCAGTTCTTC. Translated, it gives CASTQLGLLDEQFF.

This chain joins TRBV6-6 and TRBJ2-1; D ambiguous. The germline gives CDR1 MNHNY, CDR2 SVGAGI (reference sequence). This CDR3 spans 11 amino acids. The V and J ends lost 7 bases and 9 bases respectively, with 10 bases between them. In DNA form, the CDR3 reads TGTGCCAGCAATCAGCCGGGTGAGCAGTTCTTC. It specifies CASNQPGEQFF.

The chain has TRBV3-1 (or the pseudogene TRBV3-2) and TRBJ2-1, with TRBD2 matching over 9 bases. The CDR3 totals 16 residues. V lost 0 bases to trimming and J lost 9 bases; unmatched junction nucleotides: 9. The germline gives CDR1 LGHDT, CDR2 YNNKEL (reference sequence). The CDR3 sequence is CASSQDLVAGAGEQFF. CDR3 DNA: TGTGCCAGCAGCCAAGACTTGGTAGCGGGAGCCGGTGAGCAGTTCTTC.

The chain employs TRBV7-2 and TRBJ1-3; the D is unclear. CDR1 and CDR2 from the germline V gene are SGHTA and FQGNSA. The CDR3 runs to 15 residues. Deletions cut 5 bases from V and 2 bases from J, with 13 bases between. CDR3 nucleotides: TGTGCCAGCAGCGCACGGGGTATCACTGGAAACACCATATATTTT. It yields the protein CASSARGITGNTIYF.

This clone turned up a few times. The chain carries TRBV12-3 or TRBV12-4 and TRBJ1-1; a possible D gene is TRBD1 (6 bases). The V end lost 8 bases, the J end lost 1 base, and 11 bases lay between the germline ends. The CDR3 covers 13 residues. CDR3 protein: CASQKGGNTEAFF. The CDR3, as DNA: TGTGCCAGCCAGAAAGGGGGGAACACTGAAGCTTTCTTT.

The CDR3 spells CASSSEQSPAGYTF. CDR3 nucleotides: TGTGCCAGCAGTTCCGAACAGAGTCCGGCTGGCTACACCTTC. The chain carries TRBV6-2 or TRBV6-3 and TRBJ1-2; D call uncertain. Germline CDR1 is MNHEY and CDR2 is SVGEGT. V was cut by 4 bases and J by 7 bases, with 16 bases left in between. The CDR3 covers 14 residues.

This sequence joins TRBV2 and TRBJ2-5, with TRBD1 matching 9 bases. Germline V gives CDR1 SNHLY, CDR2 FYNNEI. V gave up 8 bases and J gave up 1 base; unmatched junction bases: 2. This CDR3 has 13 residues. Here the CDR3 reads CASRDRVQETQYF. The CDR3 DNA reads TGTGCCAGCCGGGACAGGGTCCAAGAGACCCAGTACTTC.

In its sample, this clone was seen a few times. This chain joins TRBV24-1 and TRBJ2-3; D may be TRBD2 (6 bases). V was clipped by 4 bases and J by 6 bases, with 16 bases between them. Germline CDR1 is KGHDR and CDR2 is SFDVKD. CDR3 length: 15 amino acids. CDR3 loop: CATSDPTGAGDTQYF. The CDR3 DNA follows: TGTGCCACCAGTGACCCAACGGGAGCGGGTGATACGCAGTATTTT.